The 5 T cell receptor beta chains given below trace back to one sample, sequenced in a study of cytomegalovirus exposure and HLA in healthy donors. PCR employed 60 Vbeta and 13 Jbeta primers. Produced via immunoSEQ multiplex PCR; TCRdb's table is partial and in-frame only. This repertoire shows 150,000 to 200,000 clones, roughly four fifths found once; its top ten account for around 1.5%. The sequencing input was PBMCs. These receptor sequences come from a man aged 40-50 years in good health and CMV-seronegative.

This clone was seen only a few times. The chain combines TRBV11-2 with TRBJ2-1, with 13 bases fitting TRBD2. This CDR3 is 16 amino acids long. Germline loops: CDR1 SGHAT, CDR2 FQNNGV. J lost 8 bases, V lost 3 bases, and 7 bases had no gene match. CDR3 region: CASSFLRGLAGYEQFF. Written as DNA, the CDR3 is TGTGCCAGCAGCTTTCTCCGGGGACTAGCGGGATATGAGCAGTTCTTC.

The chain employs TRBV30 and TRBJ1-2, with a possible D match to TRBD1 (5 bases). V was trimmed by 6 bases and J by 4 bases, leaving 18 bases between them. The germline CDR1 and CDR2 sequences are GTSNPN and SVGIG (reference sequence). The CDR3 has 14 residues. CDR3 sequence: CACPGGEGTYGYTF. CDR3 DNA: TGTGCCTGCCCCGGGGGGGAGGGCACCTATGGCTACACCTTC.

This clone was seen more than once but under ten times. V and J are TRBV28 and TRBJ1-1; tentative D call: TRBD1 (6 bases). Looked up from germline, CDR1 is MDHEN and CDR2 is SYDVKM. Trimming left V 5 bases short and J 8 bases short, with 21 bases between. This CDR3 region has 15 residues. The CDR3 bases are TGTGCCAGCAGTCCGGGGGGACATTCCCCCCTAGAAGCTTTCTTT. Amino acids: CASSPGGHSPLEAFF.

The V and J genes are TRBV15 and TRBJ2-1; possibly TRBD2 for D (6 bases). CDR1 and CDR2 (germline): LNHNV, YYDKDF (reference sequence). The CDR3 totals 15 residues. The V end was cut by 1 base, the J end by 10 bases, with 17 bases between. The CDR3 bases are TGTGCCACCAGCAGAGTGGGGGGAGCCACCAACGAGCAGTTCTTC. Translation gives CATSRVGGATNEQFF.

The rearrangement joins TRBV5-8 to TRBJ1-2, with D hard to call. The CDR3 extends over 13 amino acids. V was trimmed by 0 bases and J by 4 bases, leaving 7 bases between them. From germline, CDR1 is SGHTS and CDR2 YDEGEE. For the CDR3, the DNA is TGTGCCAGCAGCTTGGGTCCGGGCTATGGCTACACCTTC. Protein sequence: CASSLGPGYGYTF.